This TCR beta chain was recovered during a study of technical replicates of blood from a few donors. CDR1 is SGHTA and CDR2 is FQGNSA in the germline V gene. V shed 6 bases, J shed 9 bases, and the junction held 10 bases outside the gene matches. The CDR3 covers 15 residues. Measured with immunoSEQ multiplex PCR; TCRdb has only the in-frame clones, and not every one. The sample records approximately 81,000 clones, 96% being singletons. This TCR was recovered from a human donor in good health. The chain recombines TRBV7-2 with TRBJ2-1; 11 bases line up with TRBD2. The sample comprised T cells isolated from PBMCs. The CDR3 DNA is TGTGCCAGCAGTTCCGGGACTAGCGGCTTGGGTGAGCAGTTCTTC. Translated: CASSSGTSGLGEQFF.